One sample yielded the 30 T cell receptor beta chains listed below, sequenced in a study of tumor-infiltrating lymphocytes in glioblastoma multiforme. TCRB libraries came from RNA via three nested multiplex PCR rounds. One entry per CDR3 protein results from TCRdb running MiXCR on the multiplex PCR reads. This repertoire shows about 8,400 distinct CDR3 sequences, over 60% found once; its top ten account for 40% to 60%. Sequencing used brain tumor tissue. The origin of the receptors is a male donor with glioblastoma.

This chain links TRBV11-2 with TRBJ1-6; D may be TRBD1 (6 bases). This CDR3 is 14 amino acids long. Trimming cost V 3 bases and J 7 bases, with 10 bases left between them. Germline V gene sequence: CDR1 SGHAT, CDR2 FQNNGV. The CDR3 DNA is TGTGCCAGCAGCTTGGTGGGGGGCAATTCACCCCTCCACTTT. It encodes CASSLVGGNSPLHF. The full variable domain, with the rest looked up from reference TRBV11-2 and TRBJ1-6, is EAGVAQSPRYKIIEKRQSVAFWCNPISGHATLYWYQQILGQGPKLLIQFQNNGVVDDSQLPKDRFSAERLKGVDSTLKIQPAKLEDSAVYLCASSLVGGNSPLHFGNGTRLTVT.

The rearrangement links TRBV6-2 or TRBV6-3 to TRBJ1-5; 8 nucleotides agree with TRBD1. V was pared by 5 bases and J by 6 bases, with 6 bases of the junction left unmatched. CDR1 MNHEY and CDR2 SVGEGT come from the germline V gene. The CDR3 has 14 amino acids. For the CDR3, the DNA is TGTGCCAGCAGTGCCGGACAGGGCCTTCAGCCCCAGCATTTT. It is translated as CASSAGQGLQPQHF.

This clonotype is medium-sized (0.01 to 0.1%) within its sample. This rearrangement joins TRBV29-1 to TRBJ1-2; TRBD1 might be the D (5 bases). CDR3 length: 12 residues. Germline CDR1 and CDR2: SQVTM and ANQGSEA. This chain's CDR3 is CTIRRDVHGYTF. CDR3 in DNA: TGCACAATCCGCCGGGACGTACATGGCTACACCTTC.

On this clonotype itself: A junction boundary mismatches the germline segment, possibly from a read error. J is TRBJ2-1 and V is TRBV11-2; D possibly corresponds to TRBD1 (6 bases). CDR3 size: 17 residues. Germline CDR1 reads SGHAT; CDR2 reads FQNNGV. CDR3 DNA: TGTGACAGCAGCTTAGCAGTAAGGGGGACGTCGCGCAATGAGCAGTTCTTC. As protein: CDSSLAVRGTSRNEQFF.

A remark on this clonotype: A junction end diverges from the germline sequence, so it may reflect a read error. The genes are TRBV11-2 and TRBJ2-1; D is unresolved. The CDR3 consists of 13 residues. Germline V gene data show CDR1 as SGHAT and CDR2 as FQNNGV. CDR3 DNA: TGTGTCAGCAGCCTAGATAGTGGGGATGAGCAGTTCTTC. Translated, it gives CVSSLDSGDEQFF. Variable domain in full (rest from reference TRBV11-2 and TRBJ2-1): EAGVAQSPRYKIIEKRQSVAFWCNPISGHATLYWYQQILGQGPKLLIQFQNNGVVDDSQLPKDRFSAERLKGVDSTLKIQPAKLEDSAVYLCVSSLDSGDEQFFGPGTRLTVL.

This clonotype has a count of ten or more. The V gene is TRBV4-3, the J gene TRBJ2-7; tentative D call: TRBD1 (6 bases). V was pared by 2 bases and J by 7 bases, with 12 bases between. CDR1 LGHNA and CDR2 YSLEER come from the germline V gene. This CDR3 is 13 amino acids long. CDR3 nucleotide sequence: TGCGCCAGCAGCCAAAGAACAGGGCGAGAGCAGTACTTC. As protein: CASSQRTGREQYF.

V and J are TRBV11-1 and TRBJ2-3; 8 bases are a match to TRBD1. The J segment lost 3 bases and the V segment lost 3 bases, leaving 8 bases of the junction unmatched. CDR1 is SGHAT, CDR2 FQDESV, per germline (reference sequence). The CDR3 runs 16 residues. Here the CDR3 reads CASSLGRDRITDTQYF. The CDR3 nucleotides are TGTGCCAGCAGCTTGGGCCGGGACAGGATTACAGATACGCAGTATTTT.

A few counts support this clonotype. CDR3 coding DNA: TGTGCCAGCAGTTGGGCTCGTGGAAATGAGCAGTTCTTC. Translated: CASSWARGNEQFF. The chain combines TRBV6-5 with TRBJ2-1; D gene ambiguous. Germline CDR1 MNHEY, CDR2 SVGAGI. The CDR3 covers 13 residues. V was cut by 4 bases and J by 7 bases, with 11 bases left in between.

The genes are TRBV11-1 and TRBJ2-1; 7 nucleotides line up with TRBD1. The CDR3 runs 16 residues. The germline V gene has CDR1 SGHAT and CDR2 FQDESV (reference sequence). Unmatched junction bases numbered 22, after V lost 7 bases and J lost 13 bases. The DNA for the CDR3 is TGTGCCAGCATCCTCCCGGGACAGTGGGCAAGGGAGACCCAGTTCTTC. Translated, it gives CASILPGQWARETQFF.

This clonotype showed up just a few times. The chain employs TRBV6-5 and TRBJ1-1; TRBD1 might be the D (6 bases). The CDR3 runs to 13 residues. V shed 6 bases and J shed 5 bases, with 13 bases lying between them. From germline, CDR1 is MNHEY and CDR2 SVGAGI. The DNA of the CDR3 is TGTGCCAGCAGAGGACAGTCGTGGACTGAAGCTTTCTTT. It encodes CASRGQSWTEAFF.

CDR3 DNA sequence: TGTGCCAGCAGCGAACGACAGGGGGCCTATGGCTACACCTTC. Protein: CASSERQGAYGYTF. The gene calls are TRBV11-2 and TRBJ1-2, with 10 bases lining up with TRBD1. The CDR3 length is 14 residues. V shed 5 bases, J shed 4 bases, and the junction held 4 bases outside the gene matches. Per the germline V gene, CDR1 is SGHAT and CDR2 is FQNNGV.

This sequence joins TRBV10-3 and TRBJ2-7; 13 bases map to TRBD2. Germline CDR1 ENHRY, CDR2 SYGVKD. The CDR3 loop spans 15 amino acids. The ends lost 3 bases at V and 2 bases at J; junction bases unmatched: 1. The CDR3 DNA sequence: TGTGCCATCAGTGATGGGACTAGCGGGACCTACGAGCAGTACTTC. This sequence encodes CAISDGTSGTYEQYF.

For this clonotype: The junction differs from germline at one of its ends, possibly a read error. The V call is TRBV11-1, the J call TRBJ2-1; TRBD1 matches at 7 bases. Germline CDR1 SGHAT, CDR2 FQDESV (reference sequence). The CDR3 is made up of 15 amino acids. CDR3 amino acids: CASSLTGEYYNEKFF. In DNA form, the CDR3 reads TGTGCCAGCAGCCTAACAGGGGAGTACTACAATGAGAAGTTCTTC.

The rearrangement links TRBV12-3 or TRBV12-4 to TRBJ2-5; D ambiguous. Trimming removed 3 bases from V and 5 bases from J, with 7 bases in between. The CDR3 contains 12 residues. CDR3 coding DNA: TGTGCCAGCAGTTTCCTTGGGGAGACCCAGTACTTC. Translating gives CASSFLGETQYF.

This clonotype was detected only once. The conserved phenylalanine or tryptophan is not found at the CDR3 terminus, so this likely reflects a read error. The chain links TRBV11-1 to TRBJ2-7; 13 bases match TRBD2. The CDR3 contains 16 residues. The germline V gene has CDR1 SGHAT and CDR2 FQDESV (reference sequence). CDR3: CVSILLAGGPAYEQYL. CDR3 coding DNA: TGTGTCAGCATCTTACTAGCGGGAGGGCCGGCCTACGAGCAGTACCTC.

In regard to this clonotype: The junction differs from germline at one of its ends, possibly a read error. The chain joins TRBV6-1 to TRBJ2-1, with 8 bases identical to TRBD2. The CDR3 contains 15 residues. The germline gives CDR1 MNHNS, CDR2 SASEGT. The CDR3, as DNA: TGTGCCAGCAGACTACCAGCGGGAGACTACAACGAGCAGTTCTTC. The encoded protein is CASRLPAGDYNEQFF.

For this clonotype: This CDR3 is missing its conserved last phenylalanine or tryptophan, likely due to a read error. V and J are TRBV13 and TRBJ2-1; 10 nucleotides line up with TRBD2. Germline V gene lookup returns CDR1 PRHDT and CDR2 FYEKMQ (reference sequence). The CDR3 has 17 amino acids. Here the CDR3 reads CASSSKLAGIDYNEQFL. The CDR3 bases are TGCGCCAGCAGTTCAAAACTAGCGGGGATAGACTACAATGAGCAGTTCCTC.

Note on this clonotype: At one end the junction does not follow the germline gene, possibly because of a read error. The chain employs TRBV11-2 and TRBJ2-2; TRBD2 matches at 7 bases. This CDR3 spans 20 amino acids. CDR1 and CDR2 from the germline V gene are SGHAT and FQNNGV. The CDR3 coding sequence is TGTGACAGCACCCCCTCATTCGGCCAAGGGCTAGCGGTAAACACCGGGAAGCCGTTTTTT. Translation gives CDSTPSFGQGLAVNTGKPFF.

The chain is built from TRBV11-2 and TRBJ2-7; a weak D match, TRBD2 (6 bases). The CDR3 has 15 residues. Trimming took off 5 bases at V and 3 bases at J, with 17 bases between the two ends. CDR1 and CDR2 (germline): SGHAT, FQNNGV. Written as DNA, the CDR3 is TGTGCCAGCAGCCCCGCGGGATTAGCGCTCTACGAGCAGTACTTC. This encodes CASSPAGLALYEQYF.

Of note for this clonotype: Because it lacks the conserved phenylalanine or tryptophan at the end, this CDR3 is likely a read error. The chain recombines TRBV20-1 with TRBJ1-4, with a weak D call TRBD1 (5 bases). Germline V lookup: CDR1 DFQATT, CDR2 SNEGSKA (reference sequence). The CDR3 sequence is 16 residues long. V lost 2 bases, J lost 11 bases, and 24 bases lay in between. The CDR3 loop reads CSARSVGQGVKEKLFY. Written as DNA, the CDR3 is TGCAGTGCTAGATCTGTTGGCCAGGGTGTTAAGGAGAAACTGTTTTAT.

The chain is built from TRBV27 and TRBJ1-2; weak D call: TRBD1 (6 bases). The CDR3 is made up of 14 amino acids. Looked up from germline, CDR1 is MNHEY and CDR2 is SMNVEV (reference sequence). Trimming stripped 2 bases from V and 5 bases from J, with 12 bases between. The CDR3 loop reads CASSLNRDSYGYTF. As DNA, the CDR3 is TGTGCCAGCAGTTTAAACAGGGACTCTTATGGCTACACCTTC.

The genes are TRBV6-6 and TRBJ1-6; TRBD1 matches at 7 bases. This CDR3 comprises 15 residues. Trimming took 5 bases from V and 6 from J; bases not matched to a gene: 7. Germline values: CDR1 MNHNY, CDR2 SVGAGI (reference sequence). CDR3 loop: CASSRTGTANSPLHF. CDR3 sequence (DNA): TGTGCCAGCAGTCGAACCGGGACAGCTAATTCACCCCTCCACTTT.

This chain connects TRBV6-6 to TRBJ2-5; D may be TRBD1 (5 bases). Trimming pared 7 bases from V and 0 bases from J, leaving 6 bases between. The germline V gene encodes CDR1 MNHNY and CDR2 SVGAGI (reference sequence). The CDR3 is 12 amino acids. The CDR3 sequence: CASNRNQETQYF. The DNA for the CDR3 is TGTGCCAGCAACAGGAACCAAGAGACCCAGTACTTC.

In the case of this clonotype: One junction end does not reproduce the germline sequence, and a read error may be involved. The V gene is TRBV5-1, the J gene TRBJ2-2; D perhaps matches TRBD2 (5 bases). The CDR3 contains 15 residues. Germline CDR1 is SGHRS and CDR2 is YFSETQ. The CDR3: CTSSLEAIGTGELFF. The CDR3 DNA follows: TGCACCAGCAGCTTGGAGGCCATAGGCACCGGGGAGCTGTTTTTT.

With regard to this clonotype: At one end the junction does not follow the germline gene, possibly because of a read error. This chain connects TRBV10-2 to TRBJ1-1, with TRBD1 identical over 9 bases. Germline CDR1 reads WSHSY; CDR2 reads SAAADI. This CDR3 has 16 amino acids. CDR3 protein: CASREWGQGGNTEAFF. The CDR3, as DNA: TGCGCCAGCCGTGAGTGGGGACAGGGAGGAAACACTGAAGCTTTCTTT.

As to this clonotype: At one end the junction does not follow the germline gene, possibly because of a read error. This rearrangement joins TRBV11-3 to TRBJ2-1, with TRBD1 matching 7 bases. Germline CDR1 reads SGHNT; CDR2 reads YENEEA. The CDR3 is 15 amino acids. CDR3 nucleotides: TGTGCCAGCAGCTTACGGACAGGAGCATACAGTGAGCAGTTCTTC. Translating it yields CASSLRTGAYSEQFF. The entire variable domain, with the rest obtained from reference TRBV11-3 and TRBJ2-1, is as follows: EAGVVQSPRYKIIEKKQPVAFWCNPISGHNTLYWYLQNLGQGPELLIRYENEEAVDDSQLPKDRFSAERLKGVDSTLKIQPAELGDSAVYLCASSLRTGAYSEQFFGPGTRLTVL.

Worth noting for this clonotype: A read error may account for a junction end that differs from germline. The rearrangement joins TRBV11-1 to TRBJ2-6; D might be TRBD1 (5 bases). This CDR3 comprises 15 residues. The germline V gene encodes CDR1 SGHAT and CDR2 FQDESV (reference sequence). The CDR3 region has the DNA TGTGCCAGCAGCTTTGTAACGTTTGGGGCTAACGTCGTGACTTTC. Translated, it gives CASSFVTFGANVVTF.

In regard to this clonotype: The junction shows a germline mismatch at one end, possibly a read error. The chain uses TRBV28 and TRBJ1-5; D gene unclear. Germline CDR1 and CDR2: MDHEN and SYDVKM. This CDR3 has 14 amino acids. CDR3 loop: CASGFPVSSQPQHF. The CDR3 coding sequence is TGTGCCAGCGGTTTTCCGGTGAGCAGTCAGCCCCAGCATTTT.

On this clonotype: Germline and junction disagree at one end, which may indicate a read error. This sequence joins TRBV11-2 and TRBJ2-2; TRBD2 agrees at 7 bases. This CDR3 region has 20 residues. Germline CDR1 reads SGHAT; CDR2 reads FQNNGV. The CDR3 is CASTPSFFQGLAVNTGELFF. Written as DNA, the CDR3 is TGTGCCAGCACCCCCTCATTCTTCCAAGGGCTAGCGGTAAACACTGGGGAGCTGTTTTTT.

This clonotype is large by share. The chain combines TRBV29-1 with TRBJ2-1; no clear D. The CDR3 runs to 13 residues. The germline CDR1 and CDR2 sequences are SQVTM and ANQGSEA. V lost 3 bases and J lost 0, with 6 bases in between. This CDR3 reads CSVEDTSYNEQFF. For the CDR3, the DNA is TGCAGCGTTGAGGATACCTCCTACAATGAGCAGTTCTTC.